This T cell receptor (beta chain) was found in a study of cytomegalovirus exposure and HLA in healthy donors. Study information: Among 150 million to 200 million T cells, an earlier analysis found around 100 million unique TCR beta sequences.

Whole-study results and caveats: A later analysis showed that HLA-associated TCR beta chains had undergone more clonal expansion than equally common others.

The study ran its PCR with 60 Vbeta and 13 Jbeta primers. Repertoires were generated with immunoSEQ multiplex PCR, while TCRdb's copy carries only in-frame clones and drops some. The sample lists 74,000 or so clones, 65% to 85% occurring once. This cohort consisted of healthy bone marrow donors. CDR3 length: 15 residues. Trimming removed 0 bases at V and 2 bases at J, with 12 bases between. The V gene's germline CDR1 is SGHNT and CDR2 YYREEE (reference sequence). Comments on this clone: The antigen remains unidentified.

This sequence was found in a woman aged 40 to 50 in good health and CMV-seropositive. The chain combines TRBV5-4 with TRBJ2-7; tentative D call: TRBD1 (6 bases). The sequencing sample was made of PBMCs. DNA of the CDR3: TGTGCCAGCAGCTTGGATCCGGGACATCCCTACGAGCAGTACTTC. It translates to CASSLDPGHPYEQYF.